This T cell receptor (beta chain) comes out of a study of blood T cells in healthy people across ages (dated by TCRdb to 2014 to 2015). A note on the overall study: In model experiments, roughly one uniquely barcoded TCR beta cDNA molecule per two T cells was captured by template switching. To track age-related changes in TCR beta repertoire diversity, the study relied on deep sequencing normalized with unique cDNA molecular identifiers. The donors were split into four age groups: young (average around 15 years), middle-aged (about 40), aged (about 62) and long-lived (over 80). To avoid experimental bias, donors of different ages were randomly spread across the sequencing lanes. For two donors (one aged 18 to 30 and one aged 80 or older), the study analyzed two additional independent replicas of 1 million unique cDNA reads from the same blood draw.

Donors were roughly 40 systemically healthy Caucasian individuals from Russia aged roughly 6 to 95 years. Each donor gave about 9.7 milliliters of peripheral blood, drawn into EDTA-treated Vacutainer tubes. PBMCs were isolated by Ficoll-Paque density-gradient centrifugation, with at least 6 million obtained per sample. Trizol reagent was used to extract total RNA from the PBMCs, yielding at least 6 micrograms per sample. For every donor, flow cytometry on a PBMC aliquot measured the percentage of naive CD45RAhigh/CD27high T cells. As to this clonotype: Its antigen specificity is not known. Base quality data are lacking; no much larger clone is found one base away.

The library was generated by 5' RACE. Sequencing took place on an Illumina HiSeq 2500. The second PCR ran for about 6 to 12 cycles and used a J-beta primer mix along with a sample-barcoded 5' primer. A unique molecular identifier was introduced onto each TCR beta cDNA molecule by a template-switch 5' adaptor carrying 12 random nucleotides. At least 3 million CDR3-containing paired-end reads were obtained from each sample. All of the RNA was converted into first-strand cDNA using the Mint cDNA synthesis kit, with a TRBC-specific oligonucleotide serving as the primer. Following uracil-DNA glycosylase treatment, a first 18-cycle PCR with universal primers M1SS and BC2_uni_R was performed on all cDNA. Turning to the authors' computational methods: For normalization, 1 million high-quality reads, each with a distinct molecular identifier, were randomly selected from each sample. Instead of being binned into consensus sequences, reads with shared molecular identifiers were discarded. CDR3 identification, clonotype clustering and error correction used MiTCR with a Q25 quality threshold and the strictest error-elimination algorithm. A nonparametric unseen species model with Euler transformation was used to estimate lower-bound total TCR beta diversity. In TCRdb, the public reads were trimmed at Q25 with fastp and aligned with MiXCR, with productive beta chains retained. Identical CDR3 protein sequences are pooled into one entry, listed with their most common genes and DNA. TCRdb's processing, not the authors', yielded these V and J calls. Present in this sample are hundreds of thousands of distinct CDR3 sequences, 21% of which were seen just once. The ten largest make up 3% to 4% of the sample.

The study at large found these results: Observed TCR beta diversity correlated strongly with the percentage of naive T cells measured by flow cytometry. Estimates of total diversity based on one million sequenced T cells were considered lower bounds and underestimates. Because the CMV infection status of the donors was unknown, age-related changes in expanded clonotypes may potentially have been confounded. The long-lived group showed more naive CD4+ T cells, fewer expanded clones and increased TCR diversity than the aged group, suggesting age selection. Bulk unsorted PBMC profiling prevented conclusive comparison of naive and antigen-experienced compartments. Observed TCR beta diversity per million T cells fell roughly linearly with age, and a significant reduction was already apparent by age around 36.

The CDR3 spans 16 residues, from the cysteine through the phenylalanine. Here the CDR3 DNA is all that survives: 48 bases in frame from base 1. V loses 6 bases at its end and J loses 0 bases; junction bases beyond the gene matches: 6. Input material: blood. This sequence was found in an older man in good health. The rearranged segments are TRBV12-3 or TRBV12-4 and TRBJ2-3; TRBD2 fits 10 bases in the junction. DNA sequence: TGTGCCAGCAGGTCTAGCGGGGGCCCCAGCACAGATACGCAGTATTTT. Translated, this gives CASRSSGGPSTDTQYF.